This T cell receptor beta chain was identified during a study of T cell responses to AZD1222 COVID-19 vaccine. Study outcomes and limitations: Targeting of unmutated variant regions was reportedly seen in nearly half of spike-specific TCRs. It should be noted that donors were predominantly white British and more often female, and clonal diversity was possibly underestimated. Just a handful of AZD1222 recipients tested seropositive at baseline.

Produced via immunoSEQ multiplex PCR; TCRdb's table is partial and in-frame only. The repertoire includes 75,000 to 80,000 clones, 60% to 85% of them detected once, and 27% sits in the top ten. With regard to this clone: Antigen: not known.

This CDR3 is 14 amino acids long. CDR1 LNHDA and CDR2 SQIVND come from the germline V gene (reference sequence). The V and J ends lost 6 bases and 11 bases respectively, with 20 bases between them. Sequencing used peripheral blood, obtained 28 days after the second dose of the MenACWY control vaccine. This sequence originates from an adult who received the MenACWY meningococcal vaccine as a control. This rearrangement joins TRBV19 to TRBJ1-5; TRBD1 might be the D (5 bases). For the CDR3, the DNA is TGTGCCAGTAGCCCGGACAACCAGGGACGAGCCCAGCATTTT. Translation: CASSPDNQGRAQHF.